This T cell receptor (beta chain) was sequenced for a study of Tregs in tolerant kidney transplant recipients. There are 17 residues in the CDR3. Germline assignment: CDR1 SGHNT and CDR2 YENEEA. J lost 0 bases, V lost 0 bases, and 5 bases had no gene match. Assay used: immunoSEQ multiplex PCR; TCRdb lists only in-frame clones, some missing. The table records about 83,000 clones, roughly 98% of them present only once. Source: CD4+ T cells from blood, taken before the transplant. The chain couples TRBV11-3 to TRBJ2-3; 8 bases align to TRBD2. The sequence was collected from a human donor who received a combined kidney and bone marrow transplant. CDR3 in DNA: TGTGCCAGCAGCTTAGATACTAGCGGAACTAGCACAGATACGCAGTATTTT. Protein product: CASSLDTSGTSTDTQYF.